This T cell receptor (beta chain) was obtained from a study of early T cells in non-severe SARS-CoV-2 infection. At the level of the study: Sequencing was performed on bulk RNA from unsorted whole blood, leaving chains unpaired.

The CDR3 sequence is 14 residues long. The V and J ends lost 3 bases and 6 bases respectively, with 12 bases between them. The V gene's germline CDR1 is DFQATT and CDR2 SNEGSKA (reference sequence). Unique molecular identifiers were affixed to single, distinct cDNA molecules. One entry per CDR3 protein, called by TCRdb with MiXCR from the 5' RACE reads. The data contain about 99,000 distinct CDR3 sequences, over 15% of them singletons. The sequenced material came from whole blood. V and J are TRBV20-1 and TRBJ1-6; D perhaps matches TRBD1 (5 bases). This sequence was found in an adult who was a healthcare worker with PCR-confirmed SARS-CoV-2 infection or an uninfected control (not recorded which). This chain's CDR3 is CSASPGRLNSPLHF. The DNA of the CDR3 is TGCAGTGCTAGTCCGGGACGGCTTAATTCACCCCTCCACTTT.